This TCR beta chain was documented in a study of shared clonotypes between healthy human individuals. Overall study findings and caveats: What limited the represented genetic and exposure-history diversity was the small number of donors.

Generated by immunoSEQ multiplex PCR, the TCRdb table keeps only in-frame clones and is missing some. Of about 110,000 clones in the sample, about 67% are singletons; the top ten hold around 25%. The CDR3 runs to 17 residues. Trimming pared 3 bases from V and 3 bases from J, leaving 20 bases between. Per the germline V gene, CDR1 is MGHDK and CDR2 is SYGVNS. With respect to this clone: Its specificity is unknown.

The V gene is TRBV25-1, the J gene TRBJ2-5; D is uncertain. The TCR originated in a woman aged 30 to 39 in good health. Source material: memory CD8+ T cells sorted from blood. Described subset: CD45RO+ cells pooled with CCR7-negative TemRA cells. In DNA, the CDR3 is TGTGCCAGCAGTGACCCAGACACCTCAATCCGTAAAGAGACCCAGTACTTC. It yields the protein CASSDPDTSIRKETQYF.